This note documents a single T cell receptor beta chain sequence. The sample originates from a study of regulatory T cells in long-lasting Graves disease. Trimming cost V 6 bases and J 8 bases, with 14 bases left between them. The length of the CDR3 is 12 residues. Germline V gene lookup returns CDR1 LNHDA and CDR2 SQIVND (reference sequence). HTBI primers from iRepertoire and Arm-PCR of CDR3 regions yielded the TCR beta libraries. TCRdb analysed the multiplex PCR reads with MiXCR anew, one entry per CDR3 protein. The sample has 450,000 to 600,000 distinct CDR3 sequences; about 17% are singletons. Time point: newly diagnosed GD, antithyroid drugs for less than 3 months. TCR sequences were obtained from RNA taken from PBMCs. The same specimen was also included in a second study, on T cells in Graves' hyperthyroidism and ophthalmopathy.

This chain connects TRBV19 to TRBJ2-7; no reliable D call. This sample comprised peripheral blood mononuclear cells (PBMCs), obtained at new diagnosis, from a patient treated with antithyroid drugs. This receptor was identified in a man in his forties with Graves disease. This CDR3 reads CASRDGFSQQYF. The CDR3 DNA reads TGTGCCAGTAGGGACGGCTTTTCACAGCAGTACTTC.